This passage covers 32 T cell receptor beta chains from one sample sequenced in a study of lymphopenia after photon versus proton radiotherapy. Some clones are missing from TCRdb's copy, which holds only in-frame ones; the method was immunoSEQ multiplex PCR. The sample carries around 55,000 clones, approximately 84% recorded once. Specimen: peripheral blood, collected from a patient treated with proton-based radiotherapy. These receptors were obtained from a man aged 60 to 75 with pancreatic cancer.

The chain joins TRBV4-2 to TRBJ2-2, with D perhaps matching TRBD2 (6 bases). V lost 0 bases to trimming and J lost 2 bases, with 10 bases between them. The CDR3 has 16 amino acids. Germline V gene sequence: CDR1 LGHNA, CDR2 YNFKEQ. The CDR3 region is CASSQDGGVNTGELFF. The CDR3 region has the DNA TGTGCCAGCAGCCAAGATGGAGGGGTAAACACCGGGGAGCTGTTTTTT.

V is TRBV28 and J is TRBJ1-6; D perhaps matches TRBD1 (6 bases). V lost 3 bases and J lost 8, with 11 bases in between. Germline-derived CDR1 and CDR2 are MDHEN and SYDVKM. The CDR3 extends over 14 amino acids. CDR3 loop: CASSFQGWYSPLHF. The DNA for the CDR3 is TGTGCCAGCAGTTTCCAGGGGTGGTATTCACCCCTCCACTTT.

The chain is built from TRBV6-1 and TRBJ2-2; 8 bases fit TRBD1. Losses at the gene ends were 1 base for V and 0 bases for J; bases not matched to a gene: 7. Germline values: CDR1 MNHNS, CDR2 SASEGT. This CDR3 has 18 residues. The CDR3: CASSEEGQDYANTGELFF. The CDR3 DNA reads TGTGCCAGCAGTGAAGAGGGACAGGACTACGCGAACACCGGGGAGCTGTTTTTT.

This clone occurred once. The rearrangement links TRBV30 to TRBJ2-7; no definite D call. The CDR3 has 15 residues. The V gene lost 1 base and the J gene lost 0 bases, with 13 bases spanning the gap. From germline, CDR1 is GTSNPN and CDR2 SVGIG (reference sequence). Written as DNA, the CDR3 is TGTGCCTGGAGTGCCTTTGTCACGGGCTCCTACGAGCAGTACTTC. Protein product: CAWSAFVTGSYEQYF.

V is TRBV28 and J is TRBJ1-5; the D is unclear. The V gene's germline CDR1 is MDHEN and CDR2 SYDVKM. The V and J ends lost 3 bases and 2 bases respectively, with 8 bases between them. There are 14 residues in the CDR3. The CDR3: CASSFGKGNQPQHF. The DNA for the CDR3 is TGTGCCAGCAGTTTCGGCAAGGGCAATCAGCCCCAGCATTTT.

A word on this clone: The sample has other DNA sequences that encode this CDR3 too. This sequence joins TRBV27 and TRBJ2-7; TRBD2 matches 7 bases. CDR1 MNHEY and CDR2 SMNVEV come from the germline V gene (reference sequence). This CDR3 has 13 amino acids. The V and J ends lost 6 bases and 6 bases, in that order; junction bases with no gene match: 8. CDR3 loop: CASSLGGRSEQYF. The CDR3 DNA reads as TGTGCCAGCAGCTTGGGCGGGAGAAGCGAGCAGTACTTC.

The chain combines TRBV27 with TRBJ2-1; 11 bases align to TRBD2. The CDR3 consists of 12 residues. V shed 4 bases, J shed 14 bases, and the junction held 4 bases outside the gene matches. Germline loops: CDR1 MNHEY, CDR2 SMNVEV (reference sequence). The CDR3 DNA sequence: TGTGCCAGCAGTTCTTTAGCGGGGGGGGAGTTCTTC. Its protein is CASSSLAGGEFF.

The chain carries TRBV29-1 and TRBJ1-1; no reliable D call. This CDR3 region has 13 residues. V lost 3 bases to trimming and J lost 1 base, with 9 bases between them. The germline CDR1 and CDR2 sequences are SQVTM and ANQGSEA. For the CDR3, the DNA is TGCAGCGTTGAGGGTCCGAGGAACACTGAAGCTTTCTTT. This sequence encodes CSVEGPRNTEAFF.

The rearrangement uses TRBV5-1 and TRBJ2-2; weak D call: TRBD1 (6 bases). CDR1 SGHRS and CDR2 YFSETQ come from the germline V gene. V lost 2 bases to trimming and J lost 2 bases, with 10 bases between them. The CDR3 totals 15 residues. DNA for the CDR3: TGCGCCAGCAGCTTAGACAGGAGTAACACCGGGGAGCTGTTTTTT. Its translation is CASSLDRSNTGELFF.

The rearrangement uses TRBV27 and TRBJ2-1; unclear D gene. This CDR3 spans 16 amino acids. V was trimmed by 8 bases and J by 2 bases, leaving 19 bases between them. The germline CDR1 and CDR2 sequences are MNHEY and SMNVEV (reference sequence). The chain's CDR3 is CASRYGSLTAYNEQFF. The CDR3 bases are TGTGCCAGCCGATACGGGTCCCTCACCGCCTACAATGAGCAGTTCTTC.

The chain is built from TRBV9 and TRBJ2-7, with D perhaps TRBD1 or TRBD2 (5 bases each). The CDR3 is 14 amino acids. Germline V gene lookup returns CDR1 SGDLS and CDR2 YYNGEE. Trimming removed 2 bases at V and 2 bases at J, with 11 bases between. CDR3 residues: CASSVGATTYEQYF. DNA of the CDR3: TGTGCCAGCAGCGTCGGGGCTACTACCTACGAGCAGTACTTC.

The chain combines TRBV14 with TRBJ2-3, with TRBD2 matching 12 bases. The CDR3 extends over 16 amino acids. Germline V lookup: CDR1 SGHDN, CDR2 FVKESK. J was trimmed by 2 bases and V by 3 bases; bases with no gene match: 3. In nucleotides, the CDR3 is TGTGCCAGCAGCCATGGACTAGCGGGACTCACAGATACGCAGTATTTT. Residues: CASSHGLAGLTDTQYF.

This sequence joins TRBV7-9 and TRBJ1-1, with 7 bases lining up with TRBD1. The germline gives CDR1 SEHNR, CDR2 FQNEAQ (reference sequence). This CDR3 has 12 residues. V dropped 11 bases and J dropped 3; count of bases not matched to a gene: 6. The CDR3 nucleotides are TGTGCCTCCAGGGGGAGGGACACTGAAGCTTTCTTT. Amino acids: CASRGRDTEAFF.

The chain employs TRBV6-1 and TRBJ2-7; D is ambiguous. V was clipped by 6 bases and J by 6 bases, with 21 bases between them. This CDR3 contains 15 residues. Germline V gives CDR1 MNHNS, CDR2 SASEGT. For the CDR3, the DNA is TGTGCCAGCAGCTTTCAGAGTATGGGTGTTCGCGAGCAGTACTTC. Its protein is CASSFQSMGVREQYF.

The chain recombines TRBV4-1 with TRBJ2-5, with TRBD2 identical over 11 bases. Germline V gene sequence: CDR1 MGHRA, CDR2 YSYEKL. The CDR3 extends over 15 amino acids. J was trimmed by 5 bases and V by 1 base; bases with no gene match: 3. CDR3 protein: CASSQAASGGETQYF. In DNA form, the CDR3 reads TGCGCCAGCAGCCAAGCAGCTAGCGGGGGGGAGACCCAGTACTTC.

The CDR3 is CASSVGQGRSGNTIYF. The CDR3 nucleotides read TGTGCCAGCAGCGTAGGACAAGGCAGGTCTGGAAACACCATATATTTT. J is TRBJ1-3 and V is TRBV9; D is ambiguous. The CDR3 contains 16 residues. V lost 0 bases to trimming and J lost 1 base, with 11 bases between them. CDR1 and CDR2 from the germline V gene are SGDLS and YYNGEE.

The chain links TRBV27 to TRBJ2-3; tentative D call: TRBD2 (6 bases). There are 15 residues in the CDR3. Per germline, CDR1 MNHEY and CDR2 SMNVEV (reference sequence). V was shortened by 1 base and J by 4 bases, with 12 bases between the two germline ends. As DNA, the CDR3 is TGTGCCAGCAGTTTATTAGGGCTAGCGCCAGATACGCAGTATTTT. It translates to CASSLLGLAPDTQYF.

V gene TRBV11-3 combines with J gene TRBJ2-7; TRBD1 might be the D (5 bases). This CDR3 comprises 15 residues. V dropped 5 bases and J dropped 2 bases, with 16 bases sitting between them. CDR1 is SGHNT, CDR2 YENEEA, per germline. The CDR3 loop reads CASSPQAGLAYEQYF. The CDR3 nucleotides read TGTGCCAGCAGCCCCCAGGCAGGGCTCGCCTACGAGCAGTACTTC.

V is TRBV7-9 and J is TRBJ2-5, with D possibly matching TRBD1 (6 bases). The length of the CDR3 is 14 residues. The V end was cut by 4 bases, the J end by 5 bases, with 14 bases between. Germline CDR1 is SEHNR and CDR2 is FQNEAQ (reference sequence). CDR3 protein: CASSSQGWGETQYF. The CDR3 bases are TGTGCCAGCAGCTCACAGGGATGGGGGGAGACCCAGTACTTC.

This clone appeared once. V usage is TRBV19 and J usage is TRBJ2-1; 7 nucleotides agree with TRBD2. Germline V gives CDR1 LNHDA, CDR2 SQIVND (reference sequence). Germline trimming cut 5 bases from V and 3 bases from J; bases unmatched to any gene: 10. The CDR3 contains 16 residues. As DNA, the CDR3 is TGTGCCAGTAGTTTCTCCCCCCTAGCGGTCTACAATGAGCAGTTCTTC. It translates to CASSFSPLAVYNEQFF.

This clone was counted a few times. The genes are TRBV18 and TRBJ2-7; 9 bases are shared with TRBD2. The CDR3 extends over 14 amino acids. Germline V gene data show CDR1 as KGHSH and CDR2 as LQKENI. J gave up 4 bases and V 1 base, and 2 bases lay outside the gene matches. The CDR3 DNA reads TGTGCCAGCTCACCACTAGCGGGAGAGTACGAGCAGTACTTC. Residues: CASSPLAGEYEQYF.

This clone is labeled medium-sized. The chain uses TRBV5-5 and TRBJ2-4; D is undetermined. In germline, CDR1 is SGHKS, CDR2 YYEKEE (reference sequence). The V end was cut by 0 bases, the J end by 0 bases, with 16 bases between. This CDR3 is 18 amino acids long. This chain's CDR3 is CASSLAGMRSLAKNIQYF. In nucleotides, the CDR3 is TGTGCCAGCAGCTTGGCGGGCATGCGGTCTTTAGCCAAAAACATTCAGTACTTC.

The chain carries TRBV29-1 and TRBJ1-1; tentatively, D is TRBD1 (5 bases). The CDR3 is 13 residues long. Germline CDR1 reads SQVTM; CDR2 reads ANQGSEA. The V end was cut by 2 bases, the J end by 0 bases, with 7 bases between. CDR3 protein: CSVEQGLNTEAFF. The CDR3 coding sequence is TGCAGCGTTGAACAGGGTCTGAACACTGAAGCTTTCTTT.

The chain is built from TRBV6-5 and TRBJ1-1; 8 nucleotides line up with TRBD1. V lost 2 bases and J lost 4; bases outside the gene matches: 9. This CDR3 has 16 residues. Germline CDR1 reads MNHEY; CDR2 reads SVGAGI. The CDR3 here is CASSYLLLGQATEAFF. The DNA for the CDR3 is TGTGCCAGCAGTTACCTCCTTCTGGGACAGGCCACTGAAGCTTTCTTT.

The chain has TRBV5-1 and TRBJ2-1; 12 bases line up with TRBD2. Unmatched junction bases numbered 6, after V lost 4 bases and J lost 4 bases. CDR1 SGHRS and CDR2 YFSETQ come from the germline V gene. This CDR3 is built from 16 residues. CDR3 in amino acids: CASSEGGLAGYNEQFF. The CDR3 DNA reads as TGCGCCAGCAGCGAGGGGGGACTAGCGGGTTACAATGAGCAGTTCTTC.

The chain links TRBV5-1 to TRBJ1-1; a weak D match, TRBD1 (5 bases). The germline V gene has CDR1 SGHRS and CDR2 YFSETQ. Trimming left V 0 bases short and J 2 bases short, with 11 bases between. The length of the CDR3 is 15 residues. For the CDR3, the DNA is TGCGCCAGCAGCTTGGTCAGGGAGAGAAACACTGAAGCTTTCTTT. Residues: CASSLVRERNTEAFF.

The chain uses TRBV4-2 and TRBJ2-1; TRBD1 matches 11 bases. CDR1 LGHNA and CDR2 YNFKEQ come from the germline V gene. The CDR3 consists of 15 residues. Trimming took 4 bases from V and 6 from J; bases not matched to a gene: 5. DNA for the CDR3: TGTGCCAGCAGCCTGCCGGGACAGGGGGGCAATGAGCAGTTCTTC. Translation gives CASSLPGQGGNEQFF.

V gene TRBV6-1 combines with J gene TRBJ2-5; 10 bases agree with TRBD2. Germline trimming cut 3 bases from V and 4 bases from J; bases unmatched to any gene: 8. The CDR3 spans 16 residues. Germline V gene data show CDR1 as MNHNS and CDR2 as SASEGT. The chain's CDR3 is CASSDPSGRAGETQYF. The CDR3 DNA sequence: TGTGCCAGCAGTGATCCGAGCGGGAGGGCCGGAGAGACCCAGTACTTC.

Written as DNA, the CDR3 is TGTGCCAGCAGCCAAAACCCCTGGACGGGGGAGTCAAGTGGCTACACCTTC. Its protein is CASSQNPWTGESSGYTF. The gene calls are TRBV2 and TRBJ1-2; possibly TRBD1 for D (5 bases). This CDR3 spans 17 amino acids. The germline V gene encodes CDR1 SNHLY and CDR2 FYNNEI. V dropped 6 bases and J dropped 7 bases, with 27 bases sitting between them.

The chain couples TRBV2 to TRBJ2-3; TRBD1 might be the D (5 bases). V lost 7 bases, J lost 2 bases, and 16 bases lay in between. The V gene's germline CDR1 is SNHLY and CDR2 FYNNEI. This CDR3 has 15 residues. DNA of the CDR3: TGTGCCAGCAACCAGGGTACACTCACCACAGATACGCAGTATTTT. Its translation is CASNQGTLTTDTQYF. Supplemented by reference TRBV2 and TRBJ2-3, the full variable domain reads EPEVTQTPSHQVTQMGQEVILRCVPISNHLYFYWYRQILGQKVEFLVSFYNNEISEKSEIFDDQFSVERPDGSNFTLKIRSTKLEDSAMYFCASNQGTLTTDTQYFGPGTRLTVL.

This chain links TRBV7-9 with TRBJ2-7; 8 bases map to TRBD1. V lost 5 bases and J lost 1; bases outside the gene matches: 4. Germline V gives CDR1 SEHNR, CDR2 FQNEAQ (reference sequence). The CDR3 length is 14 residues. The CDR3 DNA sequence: TGTGCCAGCAGCCCACAGGGGGTTTCCTACGAGCAGTACTTC. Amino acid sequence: CASSPQGVSYEQYF. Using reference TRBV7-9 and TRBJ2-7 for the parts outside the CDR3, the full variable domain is DTGVSQNPRHKITKRGQNVTFRCDPISEHNRLYWYRQTLGQGPEFLTYFQNEAQLEKSRLLSDRFSAERPKGSFSTLEIQRTEQGDSAMYLCASSPQGVSYEQYFGPGTRLTVT.

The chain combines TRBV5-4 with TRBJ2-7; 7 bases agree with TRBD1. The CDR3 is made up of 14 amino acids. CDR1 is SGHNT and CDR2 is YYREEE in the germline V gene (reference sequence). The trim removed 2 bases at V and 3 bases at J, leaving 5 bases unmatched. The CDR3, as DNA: TGTGCCAGCAGCTTCTCCGCAGGGGGCTACGAGCAGTACTTC. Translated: CASSFSAGGYEQYF.